These 7 T cell receptor beta chains originate from one sample sequenced in a study of T cell responses to AZD1222 COVID-19 vaccine. The method was immunoSEQ multiplex PCR; TCRdb's version includes in-frame clones alone and lacks a portion of them. The data show 140,000 to 150,000 clones, with approximately 88% seen just once and roughly 16% held by the top ten. The source was peripheral blood, collected on day 0 of AZD1222 vaccination. Source of these receptors: an adult in good health.

The gene calls are TRBV19 and TRBJ1-1; 7 bases line up with TRBD1. V lost 6 bases, J lost 0 bases, and 4 bases stayed unmatched. Germline V CDR1 and CDR2: LNHDA, SQIVND (reference sequence). The CDR3 has 14 amino acids. Written as DNA, the CDR3 is TGTGCCAGTAGCCAGGGACAGCTGAACACTGAAGCTTTCTTT. This sequence encodes CASSQGQLNTEAFF.

This clone is a singleton in its sample. The V call is TRBV7-3, the J call TRBJ2-2, with D tentatively TRBD2 (6 bases). Looked up from germline, CDR1 is SGHTA and CDR2 is FQGTGA. CDR3 length: 15 amino acids. With 2 bases removed from V and 4 bases from J, the gap between germline ends came to 11 bases. In nucleotides, the CDR3 is TGTGCCAGCAGCTTAGGAGGGCTGTTCACCGGGGAGCTGTTTTTT. It codes for CASSLGGLFTGELFF. Combining the CDR3 with reference TRBV7-3 and TRBJ2-2 gives the whole variable domain GAGVSQTPSNKVTEKGKYVELRCDPISGHTALYWYRQSLGQGPEFLIYFQGTGAADDSGLPNDRFFAVRPEGSVSTLKIQRTERGDSAVYLCASSLGGLFTGELFFGEGSRLTVL.

The chain has TRBV7-2 and TRBJ1-6; no firm D call. The germline V and J ends were trimmed by 5 bases and 10 bases, with 12 bases remaining between them. This CDR3 is built from 13 residues. Germline values: CDR1 SGHTA, CDR2 FQGNSA. The chain's CDR3 is CASSPTPSSPLHF. In nucleotides, the CDR3 is TGTGCCAGCAGCCCTACCCCTTCCTCACCCCTCCACTTT.

This sequence joins TRBV5-4 and TRBJ1-1; maybe TRBD1 (5 bases). The V and J ends lost 4 bases and 1 base respectively, with 11 bases between them. This CDR3 is 14 amino acids long. CDR1 and CDR2 from the germline V gene are SGHNT and YYREEE (reference sequence). CDR3 nucleotides: TGTGCCAGCAGCCTTCGGGGGGGGAACACTGAAGCTTTCTTT. Protein sequence: CASSLRGGNTEAFF. The full variable domain, with the rest looked up from reference TRBV5-4 and TRBJ1-1, is ETGVTQSPTHLIKTRGQQVTLRCSSQSGHNTVSWYQQALGQGPQFIFQYYREEENGRGNFPPRFSGLQFPNYSSELNVNALELDDSALYLCASSLRGGNTEAFFGQGTRLTVV.

V usage is TRBV6-2 or TRBV6-3 and J usage is TRBJ1-5; D is undetermined. The CDR3 runs 12 residues. Germline lookup yields CDR1 MNHEY and CDR2 SVGEGT. V dropped 2 bases and J dropped 3 bases, with 2 bases sitting between them. In nucleotides, the CDR3 is TGTGCCAGCAGTTACGTCAATCAGCCCCAGCATTTT. Amino acids: CASSYVNQPQHF.

As to this clone: The junction shows a germline mismatch at one end, possibly a read error. The chain recombines TRBV11-2 with TRBJ1-5, with 9 bases that match TRBD1. The CDR3 extends over 15 amino acids. Germline V gene data show CDR1 as SGHAT and CDR2 as FQNNGV. In DNA form, the CDR3 reads TGTGCCAGCAGCCGGACAGGGGAAAGCAGTCAGCCCCAGCATTTT. It specifies CASSRTGESSQPQHF. Complete variable domain (other parts from reference TRBV11-2 and TRBJ1-5): EAGVAQSPRYKIIEKRQSVAFWCNPISGHATLYWYQQILGQGPKLLIQFQNNGVVDDSQLPKDRFSAERLKGVDSTLKIQPAKLEDSAVYLCASSRTGESSQPQHFGDGTRLSIL.

Details on this clone: In the same sample, other DNA sequences code for this CDR3. The rearrangement links TRBV5-1 to TRBJ2-1; TRBD2 matches at 13 bases. With V trimmed by 1 base and J by 2 bases, 0 bases remained unmatched. The CDR3 has 16 amino acids. CDR1 is SGHRS, CDR2 YFSETQ, per germline. This CDR3 reads CASSLTSGGAYNEQFF. DNA of the CDR3: TGCGCCAGCAGCTTGACTAGCGGGGGGGCCTACAATGAGCAGTTCTTC.